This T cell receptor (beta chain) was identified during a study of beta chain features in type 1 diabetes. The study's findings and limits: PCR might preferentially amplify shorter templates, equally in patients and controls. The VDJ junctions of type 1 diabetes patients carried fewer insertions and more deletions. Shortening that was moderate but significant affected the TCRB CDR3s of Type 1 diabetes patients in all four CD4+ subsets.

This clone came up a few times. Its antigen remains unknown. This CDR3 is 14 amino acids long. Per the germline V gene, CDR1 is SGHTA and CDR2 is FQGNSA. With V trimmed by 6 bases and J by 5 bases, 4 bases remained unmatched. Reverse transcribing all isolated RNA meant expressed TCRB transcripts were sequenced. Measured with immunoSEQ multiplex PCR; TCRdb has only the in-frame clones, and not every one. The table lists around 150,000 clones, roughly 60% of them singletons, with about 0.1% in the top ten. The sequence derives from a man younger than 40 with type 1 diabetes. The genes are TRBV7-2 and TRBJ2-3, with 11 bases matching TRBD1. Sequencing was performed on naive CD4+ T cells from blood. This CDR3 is CASRADRGLDTQYF. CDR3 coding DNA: TGTGCCAGCAGGGCGGACAGGGGGCTAGATACGCAGTATTTT.